This T cell receptor beta chain was profiled in a study of identical twins. The study's findings and limits: Surplus twin overlap in beta out-of-frame sequences was less pronounced. Modelling underestimated the level of out-of-frame TCR alpha sharing observed in monozygotic twins.

This clonotype occurred a few times. What it binds is unknown. Germline V gives CDR1 SGHRS, CDR2 YFSETQ. Between the trimmed V and J ends, which lost 4 bases and 6 bases, there was a span of 17 bases. There are 15 residues in the CDR3. In TCRdb, the 5' RACE reads were re-called with MiXCR into one record per CDR3 protein. This repertoire shows about 730,000 distinct CDR3 sequences, around 20% found once; its top ten account for roughly 4%. These sequences were also reported in another study, on T cells expressing NK-cell markers.

The sample taken for sequencing was PBMCs. This receptor was identified in a woman between 18 and 30 years old in good health. The chain uses TRBV5-1 and TRBJ2-1; D not certain. The CDR3 sequence is CASSLSRSLGNEQFF. In DNA form, the CDR3 reads TGCGCCAGCAGCCTGTCTAGGTCCCTTGGCAATGAGCAGTTCTTC.